The 32 T cell receptor beta chains listed next were all sequenced from one sample in a study of molecular identifiers for immune sequencing clone quantification (dated by TCRdb to the late 2010s). The library was generated by PCR. The reads were generated on a NextSeq 500. Clones were called with MiXCR by TCRdb after fastp trimmed the public reads at Q25, and only in-frame beta chains were retained. Merged by CDR3 protein, the rows form single entries marked with the most common genes and DNA. The sample table contains 400,000 to 600,000 distinct CDR3 sequences; only one count was recorded for roughly 25% of them. Under 0.85% of the sample lies in the top ten. The sample comprised naive CD8+ T cells from blood, with Jurkat cell RNA spiked in. The cell subset or site label, as the study defines it: FACS-sorted CD8+CD4-CCR7+CD45RA+ naive T cells. The receptors derive from a human donor in good health. Some libraries in this study had Jurkat cell RNA spiked in.

The genes are TRBV5-4 and TRBJ2-5; D call uncertain. With 4 bases removed from V and 4 bases from J, the gap between germline ends came to 14 bases. The CDR3 spans 14 residues. Germline CDR1 SGHNT, CDR2 YYREEE (reference sequence). This chain's CDR3 is CASSPSKGRETQYF. The DNA for the CDR3 is TGTGCCAGCAGCCCATCTAAAGGGCGAGAGACCCAGTACTTC.

The chain carries TRBV27 and TRBJ1-1; D is unresolved. Trimming took off 3 bases at V and 6 bases at J, with 14 bases between the two ends. Germline values: CDR1 MNHEY, CDR2 SMNVEV (reference sequence). The CDR3 has 14 residues. The CDR3: CASSFNSASPEAFF. The CDR3, as DNA: TGTGCCAGCAGTTTTAATTCGGCGAGCCCTGAAGCTTTCTTT.

This chain uses TRBV4-3 with TRBJ2-1, with TRBD2 identical over 8 bases. With V trimmed by 3 bases and J by 4 bases, 11 bases remained unmatched. Germline assignment: CDR1 LGHNA and CDR2 YSLEER. This CDR3 contains 17 residues. This chain's CDR3 is CASSQDRGRGAYNEQFF. The CDR3 DNA reads as TGCGCCAGCAGCCAGGACCGAGGGCGGGGGGCTTACAATGAGCAGTTCTTC.

There are many counts of this clonotype. The chain carries TRBV12-3 or TRBV12-4 and TRBJ1-1, with TRBD1 as a possible D gene (5 bases). The CDR3 contains 14 residues. Trimming removed 6 bases from V and 0 bases from J, with 11 bases in between. CDR3 region: CASSHDSMNTEAFF. The CDR3 bases are TGTGCCAGCAGCCATGACAGCATGAACACTGAAGCTTTCTTT.

Comments on this clonotype: Just one base apart from a much larger clone, this may be a read error. The chain couples TRBV12-3 or TRBV12-4 to TRBJ2-7, with 8 positions matching TRBD1. The CDR3 loop spans 16 amino acids. CDR3 loop: CASSGTGTGYRHEQNF. CDR3 DNA sequence: TGTGCCAGCAGCGGGACAGGAACTGGGTATCGGCACGAGCAGAACTTC.

The V and J genes are TRBV7-9 and TRBJ2-5, with TRBD1 identical over 10 bases. Losses at the gene ends were 0 bases for V and 7 bases for J; bases not matched to a gene: 8. The germline gives CDR1 SEHNR, CDR2 FQNEAQ (reference sequence). The CDR3 runs 16 residues. The CDR3 nucleotides read TGTGCCAGCAGCTTAGCAGGGACAGGGGCGATGGGGACCCAGTACTTC. It codes for CASSLAGTGAMGTQYF.

This clonotype came up a few times. The CDR3: CASSFLFGSRSGTDTQYF. The CDR3 DNA follows: TGTGCCAGCAGCTTCTTGTTTGGGTCCCGATCGGGCACAGATACGCAGTATTTT. The chain has TRBV7-9 and TRBJ2-3; no clear D. Trimming took 3 bases from V and 1 from J, leaving 20 bases between them. CDR1 SEHNR and CDR2 FQNEAQ come from the germline V gene (reference sequence). The CDR3 sequence is 18 residues long.

With respect to this clonotype: This may be a read error, as it is one base from a much larger clone. The chain is built from TRBV28 and TRBJ1-1; 8 positions match TRBD1. This CDR3 has 16 residues. Trimming took 10 bases from V and 4 from J; bases not matched to a gene: 17. Per the germline V gene, CDR1 is MDHEN and CDR2 is SYDVKM. CDR3 loop: CAIKPRTGLMSTEAFF. As DNA, the CDR3 is TGTGCCATCAAACCGAGGACAGGGCTCATGAGCACTGAAGCTTTCTTT.

This rearrangement joins TRBV19 to TRBJ1-5; D gene ambiguous. This CDR3 spans 14 amino acids. Trimming removed 5 bases from V and 11 bases from J, with 19 bases in between. Germline assignment: CDR1 LNHDA and CDR2 SQIVND (reference sequence). The DNA for the CDR3 is TGTGCCAGTAGTTTACAGCCTTACAATTTGGCCCAGCATTTT. Translating gives CASSLQPYNLAQHF.

Ten or more counts support this clonotype. This chain joins TRBV21-1 and TRBJ2-7; TRBD2, as called in the table, went unchecked against the DNA. TRBV21-1 is marked as a pseudogene. This CDR3 has 15 residues. CDR3 region: CASSKVPSGERKNYF. In DNA form, the CDR3 reads TGTGCCAGCAGCAAAGTTCCTAGCGGGGAACGCAAAAATTACTTC.

This clonotype turned up a few times. The rearrangement uses TRBV19 and TRBJ2-7; TRBD1 matches 9 bases. The V gene's germline CDR1 is LNHDA and CDR2 SQIVND (reference sequence). CDR3 size: 14 residues. V trimming: 5 bases; J trimming: 6 bases; junction bases outside the gene matches: 8. The CDR3 DNA reads TGTGCCAGTAGTGCCGGGACAGGGTATGCCGAGCAGTACTTC. As protein: CASSAGTGYAEQYF.

The chain is built from TRBV27 and TRBJ1-6; TRBD1 might be the D (5 bases). CDR3 length: 16 residues. V lost 6 bases and J lost 5, with 17 bases in between. Germline values: CDR1 MNHEY, CDR2 SMNVEV (reference sequence). The chain's CDR3 is CASRLEPGTDNSPLHF. CDR3 in DNA: TGTGCCAGCAGACTTGAACCCGGGACGGATAATTCACCCCTCCACTTT.

The rearrangement joins TRBV5-5 to TRBJ2-7, with D tentatively TRBD1 or TRBD2 (5 bases each). Trimming removed 5 bases from V and 3 bases from J, with 12 bases in between. Germline V lookup: CDR1 SGHKS, CDR2 YYEKEE (reference sequence). The CDR3 consists of 13 residues. The CDR3 reads CASSTGTNYEQYF. CDR3 nucleotide sequence: TGTGCCAGCAGTACCGGGACCAACTACGAGCAGTACTTC.

This clonotype was counted only a few times. This chain joins TRBV20-1 and TRBJ2-1; 7 nucleotides agree with TRBD2. In germline, CDR1 is DFQATT, CDR2 SNEGSKA (reference sequence). V was pared by 3 bases and J by 0 bases, with 5 bases of the junction left unmatched. This CDR3 contains 15 residues. The CDR3 loop is CSARDGGSSYNEQFF. CDR3 in DNA: TGCAGTGCTAGGGATGGCGGGAGCTCCTACAATGAGCAGTTCTTC.

V and J are TRBV7-9 and TRBJ1-1; TRBD1 aligns across 7 bases. J lost 4 bases, V lost 1 base, and 15 bases had no gene match. This CDR3 has 18 amino acids. The germline gives CDR1 SEHNR, CDR2 FQNEAQ (reference sequence). The CDR3 region is CASSLVRGHFGFGTEAFF. The CDR3 bases are TGTGCCAGCAGCTTAGTTAGGGGGCATTTCGGGTTTGGCACTGAAGCTTTCTTT.

The gene calls are TRBV7-9 and TRBJ1-1; the match to TRBD1 covers 8 bases. CDR1 and CDR2 from the germline V gene are SEHNR and FQNEAQ (reference sequence). The CDR3 is 13 amino acids. The trim removed 5 bases at V and 4 bases at J, leaving 3 bases unmatched. The CDR3 is CASSNRGGTEAFF. DNA of the CDR3: TGTGCCAGCAGCAACAGGGGGGGCACTGAAGCTTTCTTT.

The chain links TRBV20-1 to TRBJ1-1; no firm D call. CDR1 and CDR2 from the germline V gene are DFQATT and SNEGSKA (reference sequence). V lost 4 bases, J lost 6 bases, and 12 bases lay in between. This CDR3 contains 12 residues. CDR3 nucleotides: TGCAGTGCTACGAACATAGCCCCTGAAGCTTTCTTT. Translation: CSATNIAPEAFF.

This clonotype occurred many times. The V call is TRBV12-3 or TRBV12-4, the J call TRBJ1-1; D might be TRBD1 (5 bases). The CDR3 covers 15 residues. The V gene lost 1 base and the J gene lost 5 bases, with 14 bases spanning the gap. CDR3 nucleotides: TGTGCCAGCAGTTTAGACAGGTTATCTGGGACTGAAGCTTTCTTT. Translated, it gives CASSLDRLSGTEAFF.

This clonotype has at least ten counts. This chain joins TRBV4-1 and TRBJ1-5; unclear D gene. CDR1 and CDR2 from the germline V gene are MGHRA and YSYEKL. V was trimmed by 1 base and J by 4 bases, leaving 11 bases between them. The CDR3 covers 15 residues. In DNA, the CDR3 is TGCGCCAGCAGCCAAGTTGAGGGTAGGAATCAGCCCCAGCATTTT. Translating gives CASSQVEGRNQPQHF.

In this sample, this clonotype turned up a few times. The chain combines TRBV10-3 with TRBJ2-5; D is ambiguous. The V end was cut by 3 bases, the J end by 5 bases, with 7 bases between. This CDR3 comprises 12 residues. Germline CDR1 reads ENHRY; CDR2 reads SYGVKD. The CDR3 spells CAISEMGETQYF. The CDR3 DNA follows: TGTGCCATCAGTGAAATGGGGGAGACCCAGTACTTC.

The chain recombines TRBV4-3 with TRBJ1-4; D is unresolved. This CDR3 is built from 15 residues. Trimming removed 0 bases at V and 4 bases at J, with 9 bases between. Germline loops: CDR1 LGHNA, CDR2 YSLEER. The CDR3 coding sequence is TGCGCCAGCAGCCAAGATGTTTACAGTAATGAAAAACTGTTTTTT. Its protein is CASSQDVYSNEKLFF.

This sequence joins TRBV6-6 and TRBJ2-3; 7 positions agree with TRBD2. Unmatched junction bases numbered 6, after V lost 4 bases and J lost 2 bases. The CDR3 contains 15 residues. Germline V lookup: CDR1 MNHNY, CDR2 SVGAGI (reference sequence). DNA for the CDR3: TGTGCCAGCAGTTTTAGCGGGCGGGTCACAGATACGCAGTATTTT. This gives the protein CASSFSGRVTDTQYF.

This clonotype was counted only a few times. The chain recombines TRBV20-1 with TRBJ1-1, with D unclear. Per germline, CDR1 DFQATT and CDR2 SNEGSKA (reference sequence). The CDR3 is made up of 14 amino acids. V gave up 5 bases and J gave up 0 bases, with 13 bases separating them. The DNA for the CDR3 is TGCAGTGCTGAGGGAGGAGGGATGAACACTGAAGCTTTCTTT. It codes for CSAEGGGMNTEAFF.

This clonotype was seen ten or more times. J is TRBJ2-2 and V is TRBV7-2, with a weak D call TRBD1 (6 bases). Germline loops: CDR1 SGHTA, CDR2 FQGNSA. The length of the CDR3 is 16 residues. V lost 1 base to trimming and J lost 4 bases, with 13 bases between them. CDR3 DNA sequence: TGTGCCAGCAGCTTAGAGTGGGGGCCGACCACCGGGGAGCTGTTTTTT. Its translation: CASSLEWGPTTGELFF.

This clonotype was observed a handful of times. The chain is built from TRBV9 and TRBJ2-7, with D uncertain. CDR3 length equals 15 residues. Germline CDR1 SGDLS, CDR2 YYNGEE. V lost 0 bases to trimming and J lost 2 bases, with 12 bases between them. For the CDR3, the DNA is TGTGCCAGCAGCGTAGTTGGTGACACAGCCTACGAGCAGTACTTC. It encodes CASSVVGDTAYEQYF. The whole variable domain, remainder taken from reference TRBV9 and TRBJ2-7, is DSGVTQTPKHLITATGQRVTLRCSPRSGDLSVYWYQQSLDQGLQFLIQYYNGEERAKGNILERFSAQQFPDLHSELNLSSLELGDSALYFCASSVVGDTAYEQYFGPGTRLTVT.

The V gene is TRBV6-5, the J gene TRBJ1-1, with a tentative D call TRBD1 (6 bases). The CDR3 contains 15 residues. Looked up from germline, CDR1 is MNHEY and CDR2 is SVGAGI. Trimming pared 6 bases from V and 5 bases from J, leaving 19 bases between. In nucleotides, the CDR3 is TGTGCCAGCAGCCTACAGGGATTAGTTGAAACTGAAGCTTTCTTT. Its protein product is CASSLQGLVETEAFF.

The rearrangement links TRBV7-6 to TRBJ2-7; 8 bases align to TRBD1. This CDR3 comprises 17 residues. CDR1 is SGHVS, CDR2 FNYEAQ, per germline. V shed 0 bases and J 5 bases; nucleotides not matched to a gene: 12. CDR3: CASSLAPGQGVSHEQYF. As DNA, the CDR3 is TGTGCCAGCAGCTTAGCCCCAGGACAGGGCGTGTCTCACGAGCAGTACTTC. The variable domain in full, with the rest retrieved from reference TRBV7-6 and TRBJ2-7, is GAGVSQSPRYKVTKRGQDVALRCDPISGHVSLYWYRQALGQGPEFLTYFNYEAQQDKSGLPNDRFSAERPEGSISTLTIQRTEQRDSAMYRCASSLAPGQGVSHEQYFGPGTRLTVT.

This clonotype was detected a few times. The chain employs TRBV29-1 and TRBJ2-1, with 8 bases identical to TRBD2. This CDR3 contains 15 residues. The germline gives CDR1 SQVTM, CDR2 ANQGSEA. Trimming took 6 bases from V and 6 from J; bases not matched to a gene: 13. The CDR3 is CSVSLGTSVGNEQFF. In nucleotides, the CDR3 is TGCAGCGTGAGCCTAGGGACTAGTGTAGGCAATGAGCAGTTCTTC.

This chain connects TRBV27 to TRBJ2-3, with D maybe TRBD2 (6 bases). The germline V gene has CDR1 MNHEY and CDR2 SMNVEV (reference sequence). The CDR3 runs to 15 residues. Trimming removed 5 bases from V and 2 bases from J, with 14 bases in between. CDR3: CASSIGTRYTDTQYF. In nucleotides, the CDR3 is TGTGCCAGCAGTATCGGGACTCGTTACACAGATACGCAGTATTTT.

This clonotype showed up many times. This sequence joins TRBV3-1 and TRBJ1-1; 7 bases fit TRBD1. V was pared by 0 bases and J by 0 bases, with 4 bases of the junction left unmatched. This CDR3 contains 16 residues. Germline V gives CDR1 LGHDT, CDR2 YNNKEL (reference sequence). The CDR3, as DNA: TGTGCCAGCAGCCAAGAAGGGGGCGGGATGAACACTGAAGCTTTCTTT. Translating it yields CASSQEGGGMNTEAFF.

The genes are TRBV27 and TRBJ2-1, with TRBD2 matching 8 bases. This CDR3 contains 15 residues. Germline V gives CDR1 MNHEY, CDR2 SMNVEV (reference sequence). The V segment lost 3 bases and the J segment 9 bases; nucleotides outside the gene matches: 10. In nucleotides, the CDR3 is TGTGCCAGCAGTTTTGCCGGGGGGGTAGGGGGTGAGCAGTTCTTC. Amino acid sequence: CASSFAGGVGGEQFF.

The chain uses TRBV7-9 and TRBJ2-7; the D is unclear. This CDR3 comprises 13 residues. Germline CDR1 and CDR2: SEHNR and FQNEAQ (reference sequence). Trimming cost V 0 bases and J 5 bases, with 8 bases left between them. The CDR3 bases are TGTGCCAGCAGCTTAGCTCTGGGGAACGAGCAGTACTTC. Residues: CASSLALGNEQYF.